This record looks at one T cell receptor beta chain sequence and its context. With V trimmed by 1 base and J by 4 bases, 6 bases remained unmatched. The CDR3 loop spans 15 amino acids. Germline values: CDR1 SGHAT, CDR2 FQNNGV. These data belong to a study of blood T cell repertoires in COVID-19. For the study at large: The origin of the acute and convalescent COVID-19 samples was the United States, Italy and Spain.

Produced via immunoSEQ multiplex PCR; TCRdb's table is partial and in-frame only. The sample includes some 120,000 clones, about 88% of them seen just once. The V and J genes are TRBV11-2 and TRBJ2-7; TRBD2 matches 8 bases. The clonotype was recovered from an elderly woman with acute or convalescent COVID-19. Material for sequencing was peripheral blood. As DNA, the CDR3 is TGTGCCAGCAGCTTAGTGGGAGCGGGAGAGTACGAGCAGTACTTC. Its translation: CASSLVGAGEYEQYF. The full variable domain, in which reference TRBV11-2 and TRBJ2-7 provide the parts outside the CDR3, is EAGVAQSPRYKIIEKRQSVAFWCNPISGHATLYWYQQILGQGPKLLIQFQNNGVVDDSQLPKDRFSAERLKGVDSTLKIQPAKLEDSAVYLCASSLVGAGEYEQYFGPGTRLTVT.